The present entry profiles one TCR beta chain with its context. The record originates from a study of sequential checkpoint blockade in melanoma. Treatment noted: randomized to nivolumab then ipilimumab (arm A) or the reverse (arm B). The V end lost 7 bases, the J end lost 4 bases, and 23 bases lay between the germline ends. The CDR3 is 16 amino acids. Germline loops: CDR1 SGHKS, CDR2 YYEKEE (reference sequence). The assay was immunoSEQ multiplex PCR, and TCRdb's table has in-frame clones only and misses some. The table includes about 18,000 clones, roughly 66% detected once. Sequences were derived from CD8+ T cells sorted from blood (inferred from file names), sampled from a patient given nivolumab and ipilimumab in sequence. The chain carries TRBV5-5 and TRBJ1-2; D gene unclear. The clonotype comes from a human donor with melanoma. The CDR3 DNA reads as TGTGCCAGCGTGACATATATCTCGCGAAAGACCTATGGCTACACCTTC. Encoded protein: CASVTYISRKTYGYTF. The entire variable domain, with the rest obtained from reference TRBV5-5 and TRBJ1-2, is as follows: DAGVTQSPTHLIKTRGQQVTLRCSPISGHKSVSWYQQVLGQGPQFIFQYYEKEERGRGNFPDRFSARQFPNYSSELNVNALLLGDSALYLCASVTYISRKTYGYTFGSGTRLTVV.